This T cell receptor (beta chain) originates from a study of blood T cell repertoires in COVID-19. V gave up 3 bases and J gave up 0 bases, with 9 bases separating them. This CDR3 comprises 15 residues. Germline values: CDR1 MGHRA, CDR2 YSYEKL. In the authors' workflow: Reference gene primer amplification yielded estimated nucleated cell counts. The repertoire was sequenced with immunoSEQ multiplex PCR; TCRdb's copy has only in-frame clones and lacks some. V, J and clone size are taken as reported in that table, and D and trimming were inferred from the DNA itself. The table has 200,000 or so clones, 80% to 85% seen once; the top ten hold 5.5% to 7.5%.

Sequenced input: peripheral blood. The sequence was collected from a woman aged 40 to 50 with acute or convalescent COVID-19. This rearrangement joins TRBV4-1 to TRBJ1-5; D remains unclear. Written as DNA, the CDR3 is TGCGCCAGCAGCCATAGCAGCGATAGCAATCAGCCCCAGCATTTT. Amino acids: CASSHSSDSNQPQHF.